These 14 T cell receptor beta chains originate from one sample sequenced in a study of blood T cell repertoires in COVID-19. TCRdb keeps only in-frame clones here, not all; method: immunoSEQ multiplex PCR. The table has about 260,000 clones, 75% to 90% seen once. Source material: peripheral blood. Receptor source: a woman aged 70-85 years with COVID-19, enrolled during active disease.

The chain employs TRBV7-9 and TRBJ2-1; 10 nucleotides align to TRBD2. Germline lookup yields CDR1 SEHNR and CDR2 FQNEAQ (reference sequence). This CDR3 has 15 residues. The junction had 5 bases not matched to a gene; V was cut back by 5 bases and J by 4 bases. In DNA, the CDR3 is TGTGCCAGCAGCCCAACTAGCGGGATGTACAATGAGCAGTTCTTC. It specifies CASSPTSGMYNEQFF. The variable domain in full, completed from reference TRBV7-9 and TRBJ2-1, reads DTGVSQNPRHKITKRGQNVTFRCDPISEHNRLYWYRQTLGQGPEFLTYFQNEAQLEKSRLLSDRFSAERPKGSFSTLEIQRTEQGDSAMYLCASSPTSGMYNEQFFGPGTRLTVL.

The rearrangement uses TRBV3-1 (or the pseudogene TRBV3-2) and TRBJ1-1, with TRBD1 matching over 7 bases. CDR1 and CDR2 (germline): LGHDT, YNNKEL (reference sequence). The CDR3 consists of 12 residues. J lost 11 bases, V lost 1 base, and 4 bases had no gene match. In DNA form, the CDR3 reads TGTGCCAGCAGCCAAGTCACAGGGGTGGCTTTCTTT. This codes for CASSQVTGVAFF.

The chain links TRBV3-1 (or the pseudogene TRBV3-2) to TRBJ1-1; TRBD1 might be the D (5 bases). Germline CDR1 reads LGHDT; CDR2 reads YNNKEL (reference sequence). This CDR3 has 17 residues. The germline V and J ends were trimmed by 0 bases and 4 bases, with 18 bases remaining between them. This CDR3 is CASSQDFRQRFFTEAFF. The CDR3 coding sequence is TGTGCCAGCAGCCAAGATTTTAGACAGCGCTTCTTCACTGAAGCTTTCTTT.

The chain links TRBV5-5 to TRBJ2-3; D perhaps matches TRBD2 (5 bases). Germline V gene lookup returns CDR1 SGHKS and CDR2 YYEKEE (reference sequence). The CDR3 is 15 residues long. Trimming took 3 bases from V and 3 from J, leaving 14 bases between them. CDR3 sequence: CASSSNPLVTDTQYF. CDR3 nucleotides: TGTGCCAGCAGCTCGAATCCACTAGTGACAGATACGCAGTATTTT.

As concerns this clone: This sample also contains other DNA sequences that code for the same CDR3. V is TRBV29-1 and J is TRBJ1-5; D gene ambiguous. CDR3 length: 13 residues. The germline V gene encodes CDR1 SQVTM and CDR2 ANQGSEA. V dropped 4 bases and J dropped 0 bases, with 7 bases sitting between them. The CDR3 DNA follows: TGCAGCGTTGCGAGGGATAGCAATCAGCCCCAGCATTTT. Translation gives CSVARDSNQPQHF.

The gene calls are TRBV6-5 and TRBJ1-5; 10 bases are a match to TRBD1. This CDR3 is 15 amino acids long. In germline, CDR1 is MNHEY, CDR2 SVGAGI. After removal of 6 bases from V and 7 bases from J, the junction contained 9 bases not matched to a gene. The CDR3 DNA follows: TGTGCCAGCAGGTCCGGGACAGGGGAAGGACAGCCCCAGCATTTT. Translated, it gives CASRSGTGEGQPQHF.

V is TRBV7-9 and J is TRBJ1-4; 7 bases fit TRBD1. The germline V gene has CDR1 SEHNR and CDR2 FQNEAQ (reference sequence). The CDR3 runs 15 residues. Losses at the gene ends were 4 bases for V and 6 bases for J; bases not matched to a gene: 8. DNA for the CDR3: TGTGCCAGCAGCTATGGACAGGCGGTTGATGAAAAACTGTTTTTT. This translates into CASSYGQAVDEKLFF.

The chain is built from TRBV3-1 (or the pseudogene TRBV3-2) and TRBJ1-2; no definite D call. Trimming removed 1 base from V and 7 bases from J, with 10 bases in between. CDR3 length equals 13 residues. Germline CDR1 LGHDT, CDR2 YNNKEL (reference sequence). The CDR3 reads CASSQVSRAGYTF. DNA for the CDR3: TGTGCCAGCAGCCAAGTATCGAGGGCTGGCTACACCTTC.

V usage is TRBV4-2 and J usage is TRBJ1-5, with D unclear. The CDR3 has 14 residues. V lost 0 bases and J lost 5, with 8 bases in between. Per germline, CDR1 LGHNA and CDR2 YNFKEQ. The CDR3 nucleotides are TGTGCCAGCAGCCAAGAAGGAGGGTATCAGCCCCAGCATTTT. Protein sequence: CASSQEGGYQPQHF.

V is TRBV5-1 and J is TRBJ2-3, with D unresolved. Germline assignment: CDR1 SGHRS and CDR2 YFSETQ. CDR3 length equals 13 residues. Trimming cost V 4 bases and J 0 bases, with 6 bases left between them. CDR3 in amino acids: CASSASSTDTQYF. The CDR3 DNA sequence: TGCGCCAGCAGCGCGTCTAGCACAGATACGCAGTATTTT.

The rearrangement uses TRBV7-8 and TRBJ2-1, with D perhaps matching TRBD2 (6 bases). CDR3 size: 18 residues. Germline V gene lookup returns CDR1 SGHVS and CDR2 FQNEAQ. Trimming cost V 1 base and J 0 bases, with 16 bases left between them. CDR3: CASSLGGWRLGSYNEQFF. CDR3 nucleotide sequence: TGTGCCAGCAGCTTAGGGGGTTGGAGACTAGGCTCCTACAATGAGCAGTTCTTC.

The CDR3 DNA sequence: TGTGCCAGTAGTATTTGGACAAACAATCAGCCCCAGCATTTT. It yields the protein CASSIWTNNQPQHF. J is TRBJ1-5 and V is TRBV19, with D possibly TRBD1 on 5 matching bases. The CDR3 length is 14 residues. CDR1 is LNHDA and CDR2 is SQIVND in the germline V gene (reference sequence). V lost 3 bases and J 3 bases, leaving 9 bases between the germline ends.

The chain employs TRBV14 and TRBJ2-1; D uncertain. The CDR3 has 15 residues. The ends were cut back, 6 bases at V and 6 bases at J, with 18 bases in the middle. The germline gives CDR1 SGHDN, CDR2 FVKESK. CDR3 amino acids: CASSPGVIWPNEQFF. The CDR3 nucleotides read TGTGCCAGCAGTCCCGGAGTGATATGGCCCAATGAGCAGTTCTTC.

The rearrangement joins TRBV7-9 to TRBJ1-2; D perhaps matches TRBD1 (6 bases). Germline-derived CDR1 and CDR2 are SEHNR and FQNEAQ (reference sequence). This CDR3 has 15 residues. Deletions cut 3 bases from V and 7 bases from J, with 18 bases between. The CDR3 sequence is CASSLGPQGSGGYTF. The CDR3 nucleotides read TGTGCCAGCAGCTTGGGGCCACAGGGCTCGGGTGGCTACACCTTC.